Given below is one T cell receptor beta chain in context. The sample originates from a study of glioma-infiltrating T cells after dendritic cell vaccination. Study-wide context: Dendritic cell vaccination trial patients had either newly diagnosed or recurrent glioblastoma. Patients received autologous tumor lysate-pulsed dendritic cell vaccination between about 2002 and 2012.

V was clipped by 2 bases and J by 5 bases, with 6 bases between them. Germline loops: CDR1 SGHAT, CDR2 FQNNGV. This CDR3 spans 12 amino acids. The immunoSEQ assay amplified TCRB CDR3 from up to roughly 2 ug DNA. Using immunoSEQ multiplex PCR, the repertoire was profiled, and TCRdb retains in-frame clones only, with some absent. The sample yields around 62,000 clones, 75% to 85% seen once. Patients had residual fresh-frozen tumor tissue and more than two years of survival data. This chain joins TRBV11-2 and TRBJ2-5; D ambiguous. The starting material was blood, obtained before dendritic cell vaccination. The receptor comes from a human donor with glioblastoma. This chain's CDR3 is CASSLSGETQYF. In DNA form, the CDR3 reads TGTGCCAGCAGCTTATCCGGGGAGACCCAGTACTTC.